The 5 T cell receptor beta chains listed next were all sequenced from one sample in a study of T cell responses to AZD1222 COVID-19 vaccine. The protocol was immunoSEQ multiplex PCR, while the TCRdb copy is restricted to in-frame clones and leaves out a portion. The repertoire consists of approximately 130,000 clones, with 85% to 95% occurring once and the leading ten covering roughly 0.96%. Here the sequenced sample was peripheral blood, taken on day 0 of AZD1222 vaccination. These receptors were collected from an adult in good health.

CDR3 sequence reads: CASSINGLTYGYTF. For the CDR3, the DNA is TGTGCCAGCAGTATTAACGGACTGACCTATGGCTACACCTTC. The chain carries TRBV6-5 and TRBJ1-2, with D unresolved. Trimming took off 5 bases at V and 4 bases at J, with 14 bases between the two ends. Germline values: CDR1 MNHEY, CDR2 SVGAGI. The CDR3 spans 14 residues.

The CDR3: CASSLVSNQPQHF. The CDR3, as DNA: TGTGCCAGCAGTTTAGTTAGCAATCAGCCCCAGCATTTT. This chain connects TRBV12-3 or TRBV12-4 to TRBJ1-5, with unresolved D. Trimming took 1 base from V and 0 from J, leaving 1 base between them. The CDR3 extends over 13 amino acids.

The V and J genes are TRBV9 and TRBJ2-1; D ambiguous. The CDR3 extends over 13 amino acids. The germline V and J ends were trimmed by 0 bases and 7 bases, with 8 bases remaining between them. CDR1 SGDLS and CDR2 YYNGEE come from the germline V gene. The CDR3: CASSVGSSNEQFF. The DNA for the CDR3 is TGTGCCAGCAGCGTAGGTTCCAGTAATGAGCAGTTCTTC.

J is TRBJ1-1 and V is TRBV4-1, with TRBD1 identical over 9 bases. From germline, CDR1 is MGHRA and CDR2 YSYEKL. The CDR3 is 14 amino acids. Trimming took 4 bases from V and 5 from J; bases not matched to a gene: 5. CDR3 sequence reads: CASSPTGGVTEAFF. DNA of the CDR3: TGCGCCAGCAGCCCGACAGGGGGAGTAACTGAAGCTTTCTTT.

The chain employs TRBV19 and TRBJ2-6, with 10 bases lining up with TRBD1. The CDR3 has 17 residues. CDR1 is LNHDA, CDR2 SQIVND, per germline (reference sequence). With 5 bases clipped from V and 3 bases from J, the junction kept 7 bases outside the gene matches. In DNA, the CDR3 is TGTGCCAGTAGTTTTAGGACAGGGGGAAGTGGGGCCAACGTCCTGACTTTC. It translates to CASSFRTGGSGANVLTF. The full variable domain, in which reference TRBV19 and TRBJ2-6 provide the parts outside the CDR3, is DGGITQSPKYLFRKEGQNVTLSCEQNLNHDAMYWYRQDPGQGLRLIYYSQIVNDFQKGDIAEGYSVSREKKESFPLTVTSAQKNPTAFYLCASSFRTGGSGANVLTFGAGSRLTVL.